The rows below give T cell receptor beta chains drawn from one sample of a study of shared clonotypes between healthy human individuals. This table comes from immunoSEQ multiplex PCR, and its TCRdb copy is limited to in-frame clones, with some not included. Here the sample spans 90,000 to 150,000 clones, roughly 70% being singletons. The sequenced sample was memory CD8+ T cells sorted from blood. The receptors come from a woman aged 25-40 years in good health. Both conserved end residues are trimmed from each CDR3. The listing skips clone size in some rows; elsewhere it reads once, few, many or a size class.

j_call cdr3_length v_call clone_size cdr3_aa
TRBJ1-5 15 TRBV28 - ASSLLMQGVINQPQH
TRBJ2-4 12 TRBV2 - ASKTEIAKNIQY
TRBJ2-1 9 TRBV29-1 few SVRPGGEQF
TRBJ1-1 13 TRBV10-3 few AISESQDLNTEAF
TRBJ1-1 11 TRBV7-2 - ASSQQGDTEAF
TRBJ1-5 11 TRBV18 - ASSPPVGQPQH
TRBJ1-2 11 TRBV21-1 - ASSGAPGYGYT
TRBJ1-4 15 TRBV4-1 few ASSQDIKEGTYEKLF
TRBJ2-6 13 TRBV4-1 - ASSQDSSGANVLT
TRBJ2-1 11 TRBV2 - ASGGPPYNEQF
TRBJ1-5 13 TRBV28 many ASSSTGSGNQPQH
TRBJ2-2 12 TRBV27 - ASSLSALAGELF
TRBJ1-4 13 TRBV18 - ASSQSKGQAEKLF
TRBJ1-1 11 TRBV11-1 - ASSLVANTEAF
TRBJ2-7 13 TRBV28 - ASSSWARTPYEQY
TRBJ1-2 13 TRBV10-3 - ASGVDGFPNYGYT
TRBJ2-1 9 TRBV5-4 once ASSVHNEQF
TRBJ1-5 12 TRBV5-1 - ASSATGINQPQH
TRBJ2-7 10 TRBV25-1 - ASSDREDEQY
TRBJ2-5 14 TRBV7-9 - ASSPSLEGRGETQY
TRBJ2-7 10 TRBV29-1 - SATTGSYEQY
TRBJ2-7 16 TRBV2 - ASSEGEVGSGAPREQY
TRBJ1-5 16 TRBV7-3 - ASSVQGGHPYSNQPQH
TRBJ2-7 16 TRBV28 - ASSLLLAGVGPIYEQY
TRBJ1-1 9 TRBV20-1 - SAFPGTEAF
TRBJ2-7 13 TRBV27 - ASSLSGRTPYEQY
TRBJ1-6 13 TRBV6-1 - ASSERPGSNSPLH
TRBJ2-1 17 TRBV13 - ASSLVDRPAGGTYNEQF
TRBJ2-1 14 TRBV29-1 few SVEDMFEGTDNEQF
TRBJ2-1 8 TRBV20-1 - SAIHNEQF
TRBJ1-2 8 TRBV29-1 - SVVDFGYT
TRBJ2-7 13 TRBV28 many ASNSLAGAWYEQY
TRBJ2-4 12 TRBV28 - ASSPGTGSNIQY
TRBJ1-1 11 TRBV2 few ASIMGRNTEAF
TRBJ2-1 12 TRBV25-1 few ASSESGIYNEQF
TRBJ2-3 14 TRBV5-1 - ASSLFLAGSTDTQY
TRBJ1-2 11 TRBV7-9 few ASSLGREDGYT
TRBJ2-1 14 TRBV5-4 - ASSRPHGRASDEQF
TRBJ2-3 13 TRBV5-5 - ASSVRGFRTDTQY
TRBJ2-7 13 TRBV9 once ASSVGAGGSYEQY
TRBJ2-7 11 TRBV10-3 - AISEGTSYEQY
TRBJ2-2 15 TRBV25-1 once ASSPKKTGVNTGELF
TRBJ2-5 13 TRBV27 once ASSLGGDLLETQY
TRBJ2-7 13 TRBV7-8 many ASILGSGRAGEQY
TRBJ2-1 12 TRBV5-1 once ASTSSRGYNEQF
TRBJ2-2 19 TRBV13 once ASSSLGPGLAGGGKTGELF
TRBJ2-7 12 TRBV28 - ASSPTVPSYEQY